This T cell receptor beta chain was sequenced in a study of blood T cell repertoires in COVID-19. The CDR3 has 15 amino acids. Germline loops: CDR1 SEHNR, CDR2 FQNEAQ (reference sequence). V dropped 5 bases and J dropped 4; count of bases not matched to a gene: 7. Sequencing used immunoSEQ multiplex PCR; TCRdb keeps in-frame clones, though not all of them. This sample carries 250,000 to 350,000 clones, around four fifths of them seen once, and the ten largest clones take roughly 1.3%. This chain uses TRBV7-9 with TRBJ1-1, with 10 bases aligning to TRBD1. Source material: peripheral blood. The TCR originated in a woman in her forties or fifties with acute or convalescent COVID-19. Here the CDR3 DNA reads TGTGCCAGCAGCCCCGGACAGGGGGGTTTCACTGAAGCTTTCTTT. It encodes CASSPGQGGFTEAFF.